This T cell receptor (beta chain) derives from a study of follicular helper T cells after annual influenza vaccination. Time point noted: 2015-2016 season, pre-vaccination. TCRB was sequenced at Survey level resolution. The repertoire was sequenced with immunoSEQ multiplex PCR; TCRdb's copy has only in-frame clones and lacks some. The table has 13,000 or so clones, 60% to 80% seen once; the top ten hold roughly 3.5%. Details on this clone: Its cognate antigen is unknown.

The study's findings and limits: Yearly vaccinations repeatedly recalled conserved clonotypes in ICOS+CD38+ cTfh. Day 7 ICOS+CD38+ clones later appeared mostly in ICOS-CD38- cTfh.

The germline CDR1 and CDR2 sequences are SGHTA and FQGTGA. Unmatched junction bases numbered 6, after V lost 5 bases and J lost 5 bases. There are 13 residues in the CDR3. The TCR was taken from an adult who received the influenza vaccine. V gene TRBV7-3 combines with J gene TRBJ2-7, with TRBD1 matching 7 bases. The sample consisted of CXCR5+ CD38- circulating T follicular helper cells from blood, taken on the day of influenza vaccination. Stated subset: circulating Tfh, non-naive CD4+CXCR5+PD-1+ (ICOS+CD38+ or ICOS-CD38-). CDR3 amino acids: CASSMTGFDEQYF. As DNA, the CDR3 is TGTGCCAGCAGCATGACAGGGTTTGACGAGCAGTACTTC. Full variable domain (remainder filled in from reference TRBV7-3 and TRBJ2-7): GAGVSQTPSNKVTEKGKYVELRCDPISGHTALYWYRQSLGQGPEFLIYFQGTGAADDSGLPNDRFFAVRPEGSVSTLKIQRTERGDSAVYLCASSMTGFDEQYFGPGTRLTVT.